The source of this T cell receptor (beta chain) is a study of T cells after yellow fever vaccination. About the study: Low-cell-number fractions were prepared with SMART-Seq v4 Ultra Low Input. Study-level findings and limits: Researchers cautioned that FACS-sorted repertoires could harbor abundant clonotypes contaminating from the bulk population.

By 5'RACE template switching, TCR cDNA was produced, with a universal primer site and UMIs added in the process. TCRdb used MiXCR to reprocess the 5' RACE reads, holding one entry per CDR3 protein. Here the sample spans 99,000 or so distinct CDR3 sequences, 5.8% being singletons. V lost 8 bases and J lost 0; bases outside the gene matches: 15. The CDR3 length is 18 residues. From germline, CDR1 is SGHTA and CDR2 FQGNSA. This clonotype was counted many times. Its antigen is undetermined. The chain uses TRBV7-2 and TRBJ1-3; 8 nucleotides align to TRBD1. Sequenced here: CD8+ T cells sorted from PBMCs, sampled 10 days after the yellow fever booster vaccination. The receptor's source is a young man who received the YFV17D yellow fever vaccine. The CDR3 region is CASVVSWDRTSSGNTIYF. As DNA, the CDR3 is TGTGCCAGCGTTGTGAGCTGGGACAGGACTTCCTCTGGAAACACCATATATTTT.